The 16 T cell receptor beta chains listed next were all sequenced from one sample in a study of T-cell memory formation after mild COVID-19. Each CDR3 protein is one row after TCRdb ran MiXCR on the 5' RACE reads. The sample gives 180,000 or so distinct CDR3 sequences, roughly 17% of which show up once; about 2% is in the top ten. The sequencing sample was made of PBMCs or a T cell subset sorted from them (not recorded which). The receptors here all came from an adult woman who had mild COVID-19 (a few samples of this study predate the infection). Cell type and time point are not known.

This chain uses TRBV7-2 with TRBJ2-5; D ambiguous. The germline CDR1 and CDR2 sequences are SGHTA and FQGNSA. Trimming left V 5 bases short and J 5 bases short, with 15 bases between. This CDR3 has 14 amino acids. Here the CDR3 DNA reads TGTGCCAGCAGCCCCTTATCCGGGTCCGAGACCCAGTACTTC. Translated, it gives CASSPLSGSETQYF.

This clonotype was seen more than once but under ten times. The chain carries TRBV12-3 or TRBV12-4 and TRBJ1-1; D remains unclear. V lost 7 bases and J lost 4, with 13 bases in between. The CDR3 has 13 amino acids. Here the CDR3 reads CASTPGGFTEAFF. CDR3 DNA: TGTGCCAGCACCCCAGGAGGTTTCACTGAAGCTTTCTTT.

The chain joins TRBV12-3 or TRBV12-4 to TRBJ2-7, with 9 bases aligning to TRBD1. The CDR3 spans 15 residues. Trimming removed 6 bases from V and 4 bases from J; junction bases left unmatched: 10. CDR3 residues: CASSPTGTGQYEQYF. The CDR3 region has the DNA TGTGCCAGCAGCCCCACCGGGACAGGGCAATACGAGCAGTACTTC.

The chain links TRBV4-1 to TRBJ1-1; no reliable D call. V was clipped by 4 bases and J by 1 base, with 10 bases between them. In germline, CDR1 is MGHRA, CDR2 YSYEKL. The CDR3 sequence is 14 residues long. DNA for the CDR3: TGCGCCAGCAGCCCCTCCCCCTCGAACACTGAAGCTTTCTTT. It codes for CASSPSPSNTEAFF.

This clonotype was counted between two and nine times. This chain joins TRBV3-1 and TRBJ2-6, with D unresolved. The V gene lost 1 base and the J gene lost 0 bases, with 16 bases spanning the gap. Looked up from germline, CDR1 is LGHDT and CDR2 is YNNKEL (reference sequence). The CDR3 consists of 19 residues. The CDR3 nucleotides read TGTGCCAGCAGCCAAGGATTTGGCAAGCAGATCTCTGGGGCCAACGTCCTGACTTTC. Protein product: CASSQGFGKQISGANVLTF.

The chain joins TRBV27 to TRBJ1-3, with unresolved D. V was trimmed by 6 bases and J by 2 bases, leaving 20 bases between them. In germline, CDR1 is MNHEY, CDR2 SMNVEV (reference sequence). The CDR3 has 17 amino acids. The CDR3 DNA reads TGTGCCAGCAGCCGCTCTGAACGATATGCTGCTGGAAACACCATATATTTT. This translates into CASSRSERYAAGNTIYF.

The chain links TRBV24-1 to TRBJ2-4, with unresolved D. The CDR3 extends over 15 amino acids. Trimming pared 3 bases from V and 0 bases from J, leaving 8 bases between. Germline loops: CDR1 KGHDR, CDR2 SFDVKD. The chain's CDR3 is CATSDPNLAKNIQYF. CDR3 DNA: TGTGCCACCAGTGATCCCAACTTAGCCAAAAACATTCAGTACTTC.

This clonotype was detected a few times. V usage is TRBV24-1 and J usage is TRBJ2-1, with D tentatively TRBD1 (6 bases). V dropped 7 bases and J dropped 8 bases, with 14 bases sitting between them. The germline V gene has CDR1 KGHDR and CDR2 SFDVKD. CDR3 size: 13 residues. CDR3 sequence (DNA): TGTGCCACCAGCCAGGGGAGTTTTTATGAGCAGTTCTTC. It translates to CATSQGSFYEQFF.

This clonotype was recorded at least ten times. The rearrangement links TRBV20-1 to TRBJ2-5, with no clear D. The CDR3 is 13 amino acids. Germline-derived CDR1 and CDR2 are DFQATT and SNEGSKA (reference sequence). Trimming cost V 0 bases and J 0 bases, with 5 bases left between them. The DNA of the CDR3 is TGCAGTGCTAGAGACCTGTACCAAGAGACCCAGTACTTC. Translating it yields CSARDLYQETQYF.

This clonotype was picked up a small number of times. The CDR3 coding sequence is TGTGCCAGCAGCTCGGATCGGGTGGCGTGGACTGAAGCTTTCTTT. Encoded protein: CASSSDRVAWTEAFF. The chain recombines TRBV7-9 with TRBJ1-1; no clear D gene. CDR1 is SEHNR, CDR2 FQNEAQ, per germline (reference sequence). V dropped 4 bases and J dropped 5 bases, with 17 bases sitting between them. The CDR3 loop spans 15 amino acids. The entire variable domain, with the rest obtained from reference TRBV7-9 and TRBJ1-1, is as follows: DTGVSQNPRHKITKRGQNVTFRCDPISEHNRLYWYRQTLGQGPEFLTYFQNEAQLEKSRLLSDRFSAERPKGSFSTLEIQRTEQGDSAMYLCASSSDRVAWTEAFFGQGTRLTVV.

This clonotype was detected a few times. The rearrangement uses TRBV7-6 and TRBJ2-1; 8 positions agree with TRBD2. In germline, CDR1 is SGHVS, CDR2 FNYEAQ. The CDR3 spans 17 residues. With 5 bases clipped from V and 4 bases from J, the junction kept 13 bases outside the gene matches. The CDR3 DNA follows: TGTGCCAGCAGCCATCGGTCCGGCGGGAGGACGTACAATGAGCAGTTCTTC. The encoded protein is CASSHRSGGRTYNEQFF. Combining the CDR3 with reference TRBV7-6 and TRBJ2-1 gives the whole variable domain GAGVSQSPRYKVTKRGQDVALRCDPISGHVSLYWYRQALGQGPEFLTYFNYEAQQDKSGLPNDRFSAERPEGSISTLTIQRTEQRDSAMYRCASSHRSGGRTYNEQFFGPGTRLTVL.

This clonotype has just a few counts. This rearrangement joins TRBV9 to TRBJ2-7, with 9 bases fitting TRBD1. Germline values: CDR1 SGDLS, CDR2 YYNGEE. This CDR3 is built from 16 residues. V lost 4 bases and J lost 5; bases outside the gene matches: 13. This CDR3 reads CASSLTPRDRDHEQYF. CDR3 coding DNA: TGTGCCAGCAGCCTAACGCCCCGGGACAGGGATCACGAGCAGTACTTC.

This rearrangement joins TRBV18 to TRBJ1-2; 8 nucleotides align to TRBD1. Germline CDR1 and CDR2: KGHSH and LQKENI. This CDR3 comprises 15 residues. V lost 3 bases and J lost 2; bases outside the gene matches: 5. The CDR3 DNA sequence: TGTGCCAGCTCACCCAGGCAGGGGGCCAACTATGGCTACACCTTC. Translated, it gives CASSPRQGANYGYTF. The whole variable domain, remainder taken from reference TRBV18 and TRBJ1-2, is NAGVMQNPRHLVRRRGQEARLRCSPMKGHSHVYWYRQLPEEGLKFMVYLQKENIIDESGMPKERFSAEFPKEGPSILRIQQVVRGDSAAYFCASSPRQGANYGYTFGSGTRLTVV.

This clonotype was seen a few times. The chain recombines TRBV7-2 with TRBJ2-3; either TRBD1 or TRBD2 may fit D (5 bases each). CDR3 length equals 13 residues. The ends were cut back, 3 bases at V and 5 bases at J, with 9 bases in the middle. Germline V gives CDR1 SGHTA, CDR2 FQGNSA. The CDR3 loop reads CASSLNGGDTQYF. The DNA of the CDR3 is TGTGCCAGCAGCTTGAATGGGGGAGATACGCAGTATTTT. The variable domain in full, completed from reference TRBV7-2 and TRBJ2-3, reads GAGVSQSPSNKVTEKGKDVELRCDPISGHTALYWYRQSLGQGLEFLIYFQGNSAPDKSGLPSDRFSAERTGGSVSTLTIQRTQQEDSAVYLCASSLNGGDTQYFGPGTRLTVL.

The chain is built from TRBV18 and TRBJ2-7; D is perhaps TRBD1 (6 bases). The CDR3 extends over 13 amino acids. Germline V gene lookup returns CDR1 KGHSH and CDR2 LQKENI. Trimming removed 3 bases at V and 4 bases at J, with 10 bases between. CDR3 sequence reads: CASSPSRGYEQYF. The CDR3 nucleotides are TGTGCCAGCTCACCGAGCAGGGGTTACGAGCAGTACTTC. Based on the CDR3 plus reference TRBV18 and TRBJ2-7, the full variable domain is NAGVMQNPRHLVRRRGQEARLRCSPMKGHSHVYWYRQLPEEGLKFMVYLQKENIIDESGMPKERFSAEFPKEGPSILRIQQVVRGDSAAYFCASSPSRGYEQYFGPGTRLTVT.

The V and J genes are TRBV5-1 and TRBJ1-6, with D possibly being TRBD1 (5 bases). Germline loops: CDR1 SGHRS, CDR2 YFSETQ. Trimming shortened V by 0 bases and J by 7 bases, and 17 bases separated the two germline ends. This CDR3 comprises 17 residues. CDR3 region: CASSLGNRIPGNSPLHF. CDR3 coding DNA: TGCGCCAGCAGCTTGGGGAACAGGATCCCTGGCAATTCACCCCTCCACTTT.